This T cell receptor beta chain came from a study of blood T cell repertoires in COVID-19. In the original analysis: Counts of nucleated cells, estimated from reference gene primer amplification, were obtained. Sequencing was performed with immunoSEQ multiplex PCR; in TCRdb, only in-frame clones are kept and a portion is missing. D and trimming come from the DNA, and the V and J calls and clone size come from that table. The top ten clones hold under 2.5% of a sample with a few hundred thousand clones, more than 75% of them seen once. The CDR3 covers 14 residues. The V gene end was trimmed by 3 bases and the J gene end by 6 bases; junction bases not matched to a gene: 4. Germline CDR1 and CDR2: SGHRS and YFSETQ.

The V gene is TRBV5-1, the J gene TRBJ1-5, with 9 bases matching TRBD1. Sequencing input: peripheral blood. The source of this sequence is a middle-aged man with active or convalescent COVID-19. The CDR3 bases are TGCGCCAGCAGCTCTACAGGGGGCTCTCAGCCCCAGCATTTT. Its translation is CASSSTGGSQPQHF. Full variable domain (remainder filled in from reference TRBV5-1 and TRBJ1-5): KAGVTQTPRYLIKTRGQQVTLSCSPISGHRSVSWYQQTPGQGLQFLFEYFSETQRNKGNFPGRFSGRQFSNSRSEMNVSTLELGDSALYLCASSSTGGSQPQHFGDGTRLSIL.